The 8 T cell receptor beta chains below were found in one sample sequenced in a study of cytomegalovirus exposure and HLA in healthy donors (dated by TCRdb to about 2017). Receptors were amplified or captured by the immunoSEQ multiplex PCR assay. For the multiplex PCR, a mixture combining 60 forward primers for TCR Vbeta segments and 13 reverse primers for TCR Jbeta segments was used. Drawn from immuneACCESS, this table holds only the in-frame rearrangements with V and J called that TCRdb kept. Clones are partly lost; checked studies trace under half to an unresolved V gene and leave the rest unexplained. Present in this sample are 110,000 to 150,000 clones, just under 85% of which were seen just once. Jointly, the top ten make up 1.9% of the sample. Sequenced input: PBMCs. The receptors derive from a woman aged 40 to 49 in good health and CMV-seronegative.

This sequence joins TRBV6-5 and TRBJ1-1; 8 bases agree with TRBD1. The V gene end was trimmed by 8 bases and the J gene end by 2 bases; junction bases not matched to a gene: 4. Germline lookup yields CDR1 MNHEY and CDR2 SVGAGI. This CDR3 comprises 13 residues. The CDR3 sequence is CASGQGANTEAFF. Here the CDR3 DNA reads TGTGCCAGCGGACAGGGAGCCAACACTGAAGCTTTCTTT.

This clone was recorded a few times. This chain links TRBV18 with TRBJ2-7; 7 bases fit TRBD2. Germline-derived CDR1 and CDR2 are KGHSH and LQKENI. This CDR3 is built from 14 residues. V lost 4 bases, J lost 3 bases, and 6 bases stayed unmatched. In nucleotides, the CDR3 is TGTGCCAGCTCACTAAGTACTAGCGTCTACGAGCAGTACTTC. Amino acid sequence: CASSLSTSVYEQYF.

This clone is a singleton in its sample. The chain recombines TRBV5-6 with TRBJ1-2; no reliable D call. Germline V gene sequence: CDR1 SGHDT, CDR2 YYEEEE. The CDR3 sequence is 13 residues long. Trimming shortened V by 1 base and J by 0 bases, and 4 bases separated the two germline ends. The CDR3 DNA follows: TGTGCCAGCAGCTTGATAGCTAACTATGGCTACACCTTC. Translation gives CASSLIANYGYTF.

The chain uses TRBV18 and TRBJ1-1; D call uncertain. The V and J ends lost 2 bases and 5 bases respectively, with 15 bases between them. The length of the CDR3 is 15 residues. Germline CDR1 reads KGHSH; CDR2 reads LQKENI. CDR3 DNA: TGTGCCAGCTCACCAAACCTCCCGGGTGAGACTGAAGCTTTCTTT. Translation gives CASSPNLPGETEAFF.

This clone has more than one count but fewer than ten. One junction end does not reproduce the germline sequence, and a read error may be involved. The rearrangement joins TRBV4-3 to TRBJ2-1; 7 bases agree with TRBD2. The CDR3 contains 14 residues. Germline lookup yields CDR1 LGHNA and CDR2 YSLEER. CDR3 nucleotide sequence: TGCGCCAGCAGCCAAGATCGAAGCGGGACTTACCCACTCTTC. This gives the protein CASSQDRSGTYPLF.

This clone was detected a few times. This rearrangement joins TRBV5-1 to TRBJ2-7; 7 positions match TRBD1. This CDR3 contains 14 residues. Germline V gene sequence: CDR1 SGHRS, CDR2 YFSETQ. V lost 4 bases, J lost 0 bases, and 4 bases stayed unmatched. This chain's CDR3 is CASSGDSFSYEQYF. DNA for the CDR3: TGCGCCAGCAGCGGGGACAGTTTCTCCTACGAGCAGTACTTC.

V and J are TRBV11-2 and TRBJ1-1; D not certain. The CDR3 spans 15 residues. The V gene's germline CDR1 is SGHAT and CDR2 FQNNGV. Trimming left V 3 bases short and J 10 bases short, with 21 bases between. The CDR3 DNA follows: TGTGCCAGCAGCTTTCCCCCTCGGTCTCTTCCTGGAGCTTTCTTT. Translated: CASSFPPRSLPGAFF. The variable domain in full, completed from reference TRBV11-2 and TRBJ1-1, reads EAGVAQSPRYKIIEKRQSVAFWCNPISGHATLYWYQQILGQGPKLLIQFQNNGVVDDSQLPKDRFSAERLKGVDSTLKIQPAKLEDSAVYLCASSFPPRSLPGAFFGQGTRLTVV.

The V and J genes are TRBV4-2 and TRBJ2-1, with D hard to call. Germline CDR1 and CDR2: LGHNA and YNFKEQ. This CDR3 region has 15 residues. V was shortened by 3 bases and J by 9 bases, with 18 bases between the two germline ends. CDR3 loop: CASSQRKVRLAEQFF. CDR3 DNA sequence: TGTGCCAGCAGCCAGAGAAAGGTCAGGCTCGCTGAGCAGTTCTTC.